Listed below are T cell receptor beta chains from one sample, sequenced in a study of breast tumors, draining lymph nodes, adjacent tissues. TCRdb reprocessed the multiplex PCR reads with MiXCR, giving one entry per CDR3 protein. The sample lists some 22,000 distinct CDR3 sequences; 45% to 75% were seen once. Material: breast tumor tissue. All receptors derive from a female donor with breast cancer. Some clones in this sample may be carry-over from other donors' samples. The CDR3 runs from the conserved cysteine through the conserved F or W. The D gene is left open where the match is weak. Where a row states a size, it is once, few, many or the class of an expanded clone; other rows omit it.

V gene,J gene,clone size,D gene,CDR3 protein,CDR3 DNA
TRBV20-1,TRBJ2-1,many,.,CSASSRGASSYNEQFF,TGCAGTGCTAGTTCCAGGGGGGCGAGCTCCTACAATGAGCAGTTCTTC
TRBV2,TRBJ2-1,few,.,CASRRDRGDEQFF,TGTGCCAGCAGGCGGGACAGAGGCGATGAGCAGTTCTTC
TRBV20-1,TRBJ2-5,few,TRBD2,CSARVPRTSGSKETQYF,TGCAGTGCTAGAGTCCCCAGGACTAGCGGGAGTAAAGAGACCCAGTACTTC
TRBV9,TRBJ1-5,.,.,CASTVAGVGDTQHF,TGTGCCAGCACAGTAGCGGGGGTAGGAGATACGCAGCATTTT
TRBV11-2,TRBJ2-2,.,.,CASSSAGTANTGELFF,TGTGCCAGCAGCTCCGCGGGGACAGCGAACACCGGGGAGCTGTTTTTT
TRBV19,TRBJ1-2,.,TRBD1,CASIAQGTEPRYTF,TGTGCCAGTATCGCCCAAGGGACAGAGCCGCGCTACACCTTC
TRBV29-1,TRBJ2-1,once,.,CSVEGRAAYNEQFF,TGCAGCGTTGAAGGCAGGGCGGCCTACAATGAGCAGTTCTTC
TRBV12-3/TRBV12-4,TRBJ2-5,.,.,CASRNQETQYF,TGTGCCAGCAGGAACCAAGAGACCCAGTACTTC
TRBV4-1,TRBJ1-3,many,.,CASSQDSGISGNTIYF,TGCGCCAGCAGCCAAGATTCAGGGATCTCTGGAAACACCATATATTTT
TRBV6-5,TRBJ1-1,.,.,CASSYSTDPNTEAFF,TGTGCCAGCAGTTACTCGACAGATCCGAACACTGAAGCTTTCTTT
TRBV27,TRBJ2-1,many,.,CASSLQGLSYNEQFF,TGTGCCAGCAGTTTACAGGGCCTAAGCTACAATGAGCAGTTCTTC
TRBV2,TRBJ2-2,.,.,CASSERGSGELFF,TGTGCCAGCAGTGAAAGGGGATCCGGGGAGCTGTTTTTT